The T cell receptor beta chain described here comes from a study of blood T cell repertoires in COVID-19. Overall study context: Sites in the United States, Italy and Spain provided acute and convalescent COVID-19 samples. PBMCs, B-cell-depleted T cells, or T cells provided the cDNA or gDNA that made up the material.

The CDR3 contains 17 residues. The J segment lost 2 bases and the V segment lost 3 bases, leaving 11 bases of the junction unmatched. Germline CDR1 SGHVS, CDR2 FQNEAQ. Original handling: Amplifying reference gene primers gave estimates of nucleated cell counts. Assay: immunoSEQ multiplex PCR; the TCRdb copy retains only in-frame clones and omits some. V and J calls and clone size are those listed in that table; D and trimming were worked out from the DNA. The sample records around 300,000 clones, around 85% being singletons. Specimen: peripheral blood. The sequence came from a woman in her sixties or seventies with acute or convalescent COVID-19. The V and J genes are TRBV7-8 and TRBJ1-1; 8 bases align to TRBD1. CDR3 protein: CASSFESRQGRNTEAFF. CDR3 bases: TGTGCCAGCAGCTTTGAATCCCGACAGGGGCGAAACACTGAAGCTTTCTTT.